A selection of T cell receptor beta chains follows, all from one sample in a study of T cell responses to AZD1222 COVID-19 vaccine. The table came from immunoSEQ multiplex PCR; TCRdb's copy has only in-frame clones and leaves some out. The sample yields over 100,000 clones, 84% seen once. The sample here was peripheral blood, taken on day 0 of AZD1222 vaccination. The origin of the receptors is an adult in good health. CDR3s include the opening cysteine and the closing phenylalanine or tryptophan. The D gene is left open where the match is weak. A clone size is listed for some rows: how often the clone was seen (once, few, many), or a class if it is expanded.

d_call	v_call	j_call	clone_size	cdr3_nt	cdr3_aa
NA	TRBV28	TRBJ1-2	NA	TGTGCCAGCAGTCCAACCAACAGGGTGTTCGGCTACACCTTC	CASSPTNRVFGYTF
NA	TRBV5-1	TRBJ1-4	NA	TGCGCCAGCAGCTTGGCCACCGAGACCCGGGGCGAAAAACTGTTTTTT	CASSLATETRGEKLFF
NA	TRBV28	TRBJ2-5	NA	TGTGCCAGCAGCTCCGCGGGTCCTGAGACCCAGTACTTC	CASSSAGPETQYF
NA	TRBV6-2/TRBV6-3	TRBJ2-2	NA	TGTGCCAGCAGTTACCGAGGGTCCGGGGAGCTGTTTTTT	CASSYRGSGELFF
NA	TRBV9	TRBJ1-2	NA	TGTGCCAGCAGCGCCAGCGGCAGGGGCCTCGAAGGCTACACCTTC	CASSASGRGLEGYTF
NA	TRBV2	TRBJ1-1	NA	TGTGCCAGCATTTTACAGTGGACTGAAGCTTTCTTT	CASILQWTEAFF
TRBD1	TRBV7-9	TRBJ1-3	NA	TGTGCCAGCAGCTCCAAGACAGGGTACTCTGAAAACACCATATATTTT	CASSSKTGYSENTIYF
TRBD1	TRBV29-1	TRBJ1-2	NA	TGCAGCGTTAGGACAGGCTATGGCTACACCTTC	CSVRTGYGYTF
NA	TRBV19	TRBJ1-2	NA	TGTGCCAGTAGTATAAGACCCTCGGCAGTCTTACTCGGCTACACCTTC	CASSIRPSAVLLGYTF
NA	TRBV5-1	TRBJ2-5	NA	TGCGCCAGCAGCTTGGTGGCGGGTGGCATGGAGACCCAGTACTTC	CASSLVAGGMETQYF
NA	TRBV5-1	TRBJ1-3	NA	TGCGCCAGCAGCCTCTCACCCGGCTCTGGAAACACCATATATTTT	CASSLSPGSGNTIYF
TRBD1	TRBV9	TRBJ2-2	NA	TGTGCCAGCAGCGGCGGGACAGGGTATGACACCGGGGAGCTGTTTTTT	CASSGGTGYDTGELFF
NA	TRBV24-1	TRBJ1-2	NA	TGTGCCACCAGTGATTTTTCCCAAGACTATGGCTACACCTTC	CATSDFSQDYGYTF
NA	TRBV10-3	TRBJ1-1	NA	TGTGCCATCAGGGGACAAACTGAAGCTTTCTTT	CAIRGQTEAFF
TRBD2	TRBV7-8	TRBJ2-5	NA	TGTGCCAGCAGCTTATTACCCCGGGGGGGGCGAGAGACCCAGTACTTC	CASSLLPRGGRETQYF
NA	TRBV30	TRBJ1-2	NA	TGTGCCTGGAGTGGAACGGGGCAGGGCCTTAACTATGGCTACACCTTC	CAWSGTGQGLNYGYTF
NA	TRBV19	TRBJ2-2	NA	TGTGCCAGTAGTCCCTTCGGGGGTACCGGGGAGCTGTTTTTT	CASSPFGGTGELFF
TRBD1	TRBV18	TRBJ1-5	NA	TGTGCCAGCTCCTCCTCCCGGGACAGGGATAGCAATCAGCCCCAGCATTTT	CASSSSRDRDSNQPQHF
NA	TRBV5-5	TRBJ2-3	NA	TGTGCCAGCAGCTACTCGGTTAACGGCCATCGCACAGATACGCAGTATTTT	CASSYSVNGHRTDTQYF
NA	TRBV6-1	TRBJ1-2	NA	TGTGCCAGCAGAGAAGAGTTGGCAGGACTCTTGCACTATGGCTACACCTTC	CASREELAGLLHYGYTF
TRBD1	TRBV9	TRBJ2-2	few	TGTGCCAGCAGCGCAACAGGGGACCCGAACACCGGGGAGCTGTTTTTT	CASSATGDPNTGELFF
TRBD1	TRBV19	TRBJ1-5	NA	TGTGCCAGTACCAAGGGACAGGGATTCAATCAGCCCCAGCATTTT	CASTKGQGFNQPQHF
NA	TRBV27	TRBJ1-3	NA	TGTGCCAGCAGGGGCGACGGTCACTCTGGAAACACCATATATTTT	CASRGDGHSGNTIYF
NA	TRBV7-2	TRBJ1-1	NA	TGTGCCAGCAGCTTTGGACTCCCGAACACTGAAGCTTTCTTT	CASSFGLPNTEAFF
NA	TRBV4-3	TRBJ1-5	NA	TGCGCCAGCAGCCAAGAGGCCGGGGGCCGCAATCAGCCCCAGCATTTT	CASSQEAGGRNQPQHF
NA	TRBV7-3	TRBJ2-2	once	TGTGCCAGCAGCATTAGGGGGGAGAACACCGGGGAGCTGTTTTTT	CASSIRGENTGELFF
NA	TRBV7-6	TRBJ1-1	NA	TGTGCCAGCAGGGCGGCGGCGAACACTGAAGCTTTCTTT	CASRAAANTEAFF
NA	TRBV7-6	TRBJ1-1	NA	TGTGCCAGCAGCCCCTCTGGGAGGGGGTGGGGGAACACTGAAGCTTTCTTT	CASSPSGRGWGNTEAFF
NA	TRBV6-8	TRBJ1-5	few	TGTGCCAGCAGTTACTCTCGGAACCATCATAGCAATCAGCCCCAGCATTTT	CASSYSRNHHSNQPQHF
NA	TRBV3-1/TRBV3-2	TRBJ1-5	NA	TGTGCCAGCAGCCGGGGAAATCAGCCCCAGCATTTT	CASSRGNQPQHF